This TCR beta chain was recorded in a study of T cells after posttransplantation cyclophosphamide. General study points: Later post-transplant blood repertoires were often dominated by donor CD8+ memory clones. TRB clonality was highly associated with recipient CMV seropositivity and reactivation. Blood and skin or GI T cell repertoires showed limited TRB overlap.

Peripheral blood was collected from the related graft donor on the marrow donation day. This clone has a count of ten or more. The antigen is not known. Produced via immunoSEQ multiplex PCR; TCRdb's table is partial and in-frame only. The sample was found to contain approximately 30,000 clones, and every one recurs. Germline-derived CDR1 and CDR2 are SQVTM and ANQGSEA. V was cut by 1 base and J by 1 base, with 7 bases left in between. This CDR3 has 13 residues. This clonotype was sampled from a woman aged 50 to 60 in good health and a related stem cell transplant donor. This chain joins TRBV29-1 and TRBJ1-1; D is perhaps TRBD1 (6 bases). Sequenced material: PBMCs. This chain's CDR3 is CSVEVRGNTEAFF. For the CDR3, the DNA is TGCAGCGTTGAAGTCAGGGGGAACACTGAAGCTTTCTTT.